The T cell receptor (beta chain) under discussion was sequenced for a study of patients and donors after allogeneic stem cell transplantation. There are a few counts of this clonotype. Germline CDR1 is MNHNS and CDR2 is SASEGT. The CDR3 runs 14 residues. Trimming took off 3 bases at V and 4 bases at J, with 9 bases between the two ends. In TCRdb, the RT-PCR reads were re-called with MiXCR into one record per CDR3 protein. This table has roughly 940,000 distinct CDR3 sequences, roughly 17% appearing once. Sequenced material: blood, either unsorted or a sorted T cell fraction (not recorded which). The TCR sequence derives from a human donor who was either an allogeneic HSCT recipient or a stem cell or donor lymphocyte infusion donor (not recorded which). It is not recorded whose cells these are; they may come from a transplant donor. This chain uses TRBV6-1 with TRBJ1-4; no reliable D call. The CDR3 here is CASSESALNEKLFF. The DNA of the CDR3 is TGTGCCAGCAGTGAGTCCGCCCTTAATGAAAAACTGTTTTTT.